A selection of T cell receptor beta chains follows, all from one sample in a study of blood T cell repertoires in COVID-19. Assay: immunoSEQ multiplex PCR; the TCRdb copy retains only in-frame clones and omits some. The sample carries 300,000 to 400,000 clones, about nine tenths recorded once. Sequencing input: PBMCs or T cells enriched from blood (not recorded which). The receptor set was obtained from a man in his sixties who had recovered from COVID-19. Both conserved end residues are part of each CDR3. The D gene is left open where the match is weak. Clone size, where shown, is once, few, many, or a class for clones that have expanded.

D gene: NA; clone size: NA; J gene: TRBJ2-2; V gene: TRBV7-9; CDR3 protein: CASSLSPSVGELFF; CDR3 DNA: TGTGCCAGCAGCCTCTCTCCTTCGGTCGGGGAGCTGTTTTTT
D gene: NA; clone size: NA; J gene: TRBJ1-2; V gene: TRBV29-1; CDR3 protein: CSVFSGAFDYGYTF; CDR3 DNA: TGCAGCGTTTTTTCAGGGGCCTTCGACTATGGCTACACCTTC
D gene: NA; clone size: NA; J gene: TRBJ1-1; V gene: TRBV5-1; CDR3 protein: CASSLVQAGNTEAFF; CDR3 DNA: TGCGCCAGCAGCTTGGTACAGGCTGGGAACACTGAAGCTTTCTTT
D gene: NA; clone size: NA; J gene: TRBJ2-5; V gene: TRBV9; CDR3 protein: CASSVGLQETQYF; CDR3 DNA: TGTGCCAGCAGCGTAGGGCTCCAAGAGACCCAGTACTTC
D gene: TRBD2; clone size: once; J gene: TRBJ2-5; V gene: TRBV5-4; CDR3 protein: CASSLGREGKETQYF; CDR3 DNA: TGTGCCAGCAGCTTGGGGAGGGAGGGGAAAGAGACCCAGTACTTC
D gene: NA; clone size: NA; J gene: TRBJ2-7; V gene: TRBV15; CDR3 protein: CATSRGQGGEQYF; CDR3 DNA: TGTGCCACCAGCAGAGGGCAGGGTGGAGAGCAGTACTTC
D gene: TRBD1; clone size: NA; J gene: TRBJ2-5; V gene: TRBV6-5; CDR3 protein: CASSSIGQAQYF; CDR3 DNA: TGTGCCAGCAGTTCGATAGGACAGGCCCAGTACTTC
D gene: NA; clone size: NA; J gene: TRBJ1-1; V gene: TRBV5-4; CDR3 protein: CASSSDSRNTEAFF; CDR3 DNA: TGTGCCAGCAGCTCGGACTCTCGCAACACTGAAGCTTTCTTT
D gene: NA; clone size: NA; J gene: TRBJ1-2; V gene: TRBV10-2; CDR3 protein: CASSEFRQALYGYTF; CDR3 DNA: TGCGCCAGCAGTGAGTTCAGACAGGCCCTCTATGGCTACACCTTC
D gene: NA; clone size: NA; J gene: TRBJ2-7; V gene: TRBV21-1; CDR3 protein: CASSNIRSGYQYEQYF; CDR3 DNA: TGTGCCAGCAGCAACATTCGGTCGGGATACCAATACGAGCAGTACTTC
D gene: NA; clone size: NA; J gene: TRBJ1-2; V gene: TRBV28; CDR3 protein: CASSQTSNYGYTF; CDR3 DNA: TGTGCCAGCAGTCAGACAAGCAACTATGGCTACACCTTC
D gene: TRBD2; clone size: once; J gene: TRBJ2-4; V gene: TRBV5-4; CDR3 protein: CASSLASGKAKNIQYF; CDR3 DNA: TGTGCCAGCAGCTTGGCTAGCGGGAAGGCCAAAAACATTCAGTACTTC
D gene: NA; clone size: NA; J gene: TRBJ2-2; V gene: TRBV5-4; CDR3 protein: CASSYKNTGELFF; CDR3 DNA: TGTGCCAGCAGCTACAAGAACACCGGGGAGCTGTTTTTT
D gene: NA; clone size: NA; J gene: TRBJ2-1; V gene: TRBV5-1; CDR3 protein: CASSPGLANEQFF; CDR3 DNA: TGCGCCAGCAGCCCGGGACTGGCCAATGAGCAGTTCTTC
D gene: NA; clone size: NA; J gene: TRBJ2-7; V gene: TRBV2; CDR3 protein: CASRQGRLLEQYF; CDR3 DNA: TGTGCCAGCAGACAGGGACGGCTGTTGGAGCAGTACTTC
D gene: NA; clone size: NA; J gene: TRBJ2-1; V gene: TRBV2; CDR3 protein: CASSLSGNSYNEQFF; CDR3 DNA: TGTGCCAGCAGCTTATCAGGGAACTCCTACAATGAGCAGTTCTTC
D gene: NA; clone size: NA; J gene: TRBJ2-2; V gene: TRBV11-2; CDR3 protein: CASSPGLIGELFF; CDR3 DNA: TGTGCCAGCAGCCCCGGACTAATCGGGGAGCTGTTTTTT
D gene: NA; clone size: NA; J gene: TRBJ1-6; V gene: TRBV6-6; CDR3 protein: CASSHRRTDRSSYNSPLHF; CDR3 DNA: TGTGCCAGCAGTCACCGACGCACGGACAGAAGCTCCTATAATTCACCCCTCCACTTT
D gene: TRBD2; clone size: NA; J gene: TRBJ2-2; V gene: TRBV4-3; CDR3 protein: CASSQDPGRAGGNTGELFF; CDR3 DNA: TGCGCCAGCAGCCAAGACCCGGGGCGAGCGGGAGGAAACACCGGGGAGCTGTTTTTT
D gene: TRBD1; clone size: NA; J gene: TRBJ1-5; V gene: TRBV28; CDR3 protein: CASSTRQGFDQPQHF; CDR3 DNA: TGTGCCAGCAGCACCCGACAGGGCTTCGATCAGCCCCAGCATTTT
D gene: NA; clone size: NA; J gene: TRBJ2-7; V gene: TRBV21-1; CDR3 protein: CASRKKRGTHYEQYF; CDR3 DNA: TGTGCCAGCAGAAAAAAGAGAGGGACTCACTACGAGCAGTACTTC
D gene: NA; clone size: once; J gene: TRBJ1-1; V gene: TRBV7-3; CDR3 protein: CASSFIENTEAFF; CDR3 DNA: TGTGCCAGCAGCTTCATAGAGAACACTGAAGCTTTCTTT
D gene: TRBD2; clone size: NA; J gene: TRBJ2-1; V gene: TRBV7-3; CDR3 protein: CASSQGTSRHNEQFF; CDR3 DNA: TGTGCCAGCAGTCAAGGGACTAGCCGGCACAATGAGCAGTTCTTC
D gene: TRBD2; clone size: NA; J gene: TRBJ2-1; V gene: TRBV6-5; CDR3 protein: CASRLAGASYNEQFF; CDR3 DNA: TGTGCCAGCAGGCTAGCGGGAGCCTCCTACAATGAGCAGTTCTTC
D gene: TRBD1; clone size: NA; J gene: TRBJ1-5; V gene: TRBV2; CDR3 protein: CASSATGEDQPQHF; CDR3 DNA: TGTGCCAGCAGTGCCACAGGGGAGGATCAGCCCCAGCATTTT
D gene: NA; clone size: NA; J gene: TRBJ1-5; V gene: TRBV24-1; CDR3 protein: CATSDSGGVQPQHF; CDR3 DNA: TGTGCCACCAGTGATTCCGGGGGTGTACAGCCCCAGCATTTT
D gene: TRBD1; clone size: few; J gene: TRBJ1-6; V gene: TRBV18; CDR3 protein: CASSPRTGGDLSSPLHF; CDR3 DNA: TGTGCCAGCTCACCGCGGACAGGGGGTGATTTGAGTTCACCCCTCCACTTT
D gene: NA; clone size: few; J gene: TRBJ2-7; V gene: TRBV5-8; CDR3 protein: CASRSRRGSYEQYF; CDR3 DNA: TGTGCCAGCAGATCACGGAGAGGGTCCTACGAGCAGTACTTC
D gene: NA; clone size: NA; J gene: TRBJ2-1; V gene: TRBV11-2; CDR3 protein: CASRRGTGFLSYNEQFF; CDR3 DNA: TGTGCCAGCAGACGTGGCACAGGGTTTTTGTCCTACAATGAGCAGTTCTTC
D gene: TRBD2; clone size: NA; J gene: TRBJ2-1; V gene: TRBV7-3; CDR3 protein: CASSPGLAYNEQFF; CDR3 DNA: TGTGCCAGCTCCCCGGGACTAGCGTACAATGAGCAGTTCTTC
D gene: NA; clone size: NA; J gene: TRBJ1-1; V gene: TRBV28; CDR3 protein: CASSFSGVAFF; CDR3 DNA: TGTGCCAGCAGTTTTTCAGGGGTAGCTTTCTTT
D gene: TRBD1; clone size: NA; J gene: TRBJ1-2; V gene: TRBV6-5; CDR3 protein: CASSYLDRGGYTF; CDR3 DNA: TGTGCCAGCAGTTACTTGGACAGGGGTGGCTACACCTTC
D gene: NA; clone size: NA; J gene: TRBJ2-1; V gene: TRBV9; CDR3 protein: CASSEERAPSYNEQFF; CDR3 DNA: TGTGCCAGCAGCGAGGAGCGGGCCCCCTCCTACAATGAGCAGTTCTTC
D gene: NA; clone size: NA; J gene: TRBJ2-7; V gene: TRBV10-3; CDR3 protein: CAISESVTLSVEQYF; CDR3 DNA: TGTGCCATCAGTGAGTCGGTCACACTAAGTGTCGAGCAGTACTTC
D gene: NA; clone size: NA; J gene: TRBJ1-2; V gene: TRBV24-1; CDR3 protein: CATSDPPGQEGYTF; CDR3 DNA: TGTGCCACCAGTGATCCCCCGGGTCAAGAAGGCTACACCTTC
D gene: NA; clone size: NA; J gene: TRBJ2-3; V gene: TRBV11-2; CDR3 protein: CASSSMGAGSTDTQYF; CDR3 DNA: TGTGCCAGCAGTTCTATGGGAGCGGGTAGCACAGATACGCAGTATTTT
D gene: NA; clone size: NA; J gene: TRBJ2-1; V gene: TRBV7-2; CDR3 protein: CASSLAGPASYNEQFF; CDR3 DNA: TGTGCCAGCAGCTTAGCTGGGCCAGCCTCCTACAATGAGCAGTTCTTC
D gene: TRBD1; clone size: NA; J gene: TRBJ2-7; V gene: TRBV19; CDR3 protein: CASSLDRGDEQYF; CDR3 DNA: TGTGCCAGTAGTTTGGACAGGGGGGACGAGCAGTACTTC
D gene: TRBD1; clone size: NA; J gene: TRBJ1-2; V gene: TRBV24-1; CDR3 protein: CATSDSRQGAGKGYTF; CDR3 DNA: TGTGCCACCAGTGATTCCCGACAGGGGGCAGGGAAAGGCTACACCTTC
D gene: NA; clone size: once; J gene: TRBJ2-4; V gene: TRBV28; CDR3 protein: CASSLEPIAKNIQYF; CDR3 DNA: TGTGCCAGCAGTTTAGAGCCTATAGCCAAAAACATTCAGTACTTC
D gene: TRBD1; clone size: NA; J gene: TRBJ2-5; V gene: TRBV15; CDR3 protein: CATSRDRGEETQYF; CDR3 DNA: TGTGCCACCAGCAGGGACAGGGGGGAAGAGACCCAGTACTTC
D gene: TRBD1; clone size: once; J gene: TRBJ1-5; V gene: TRBV3-1/TRBV3-2; CDR3 protein: CASSQGTGNNQPQHF; CDR3 DNA: TGTGCCAGCAGCCAGGGGACAGGGAACAATCAGCCCCAGCATTTT
D gene: NA; clone size: NA; J gene: TRBJ2-7; V gene: TRBV18; CDR3 protein: CASSGTIYEQYF; CDR3 DNA: TGTGCCAGCTCAGGGACAATCTACGAGCAGTACTTC
D gene: NA; clone size: NA; J gene: TRBJ2-6; V gene: TRBV18; CDR3 protein: CASSPPRAGANVLTF; CDR3 DNA: TGTGCCAGCTCACCACCGCGGGCTGGGGCCAACGTCCTGACTTTC
D gene: NA; clone size: NA; J gene: TRBJ1-3; V gene: TRBV28; CDR3 protein: CASSFRHSGNTIYF; CDR3 DNA: TGTGCCAGCAGTTTCAGGCACTCTGGAAACACCATATATTTT
D gene: TRBD1; clone size: once; J gene: TRBJ1-1; V gene: TRBV7-8; CDR3 protein: CASSLRGQGVNTEAFF; CDR3 DNA: TGTGCCAGCAGCTTACGGGGACAGGGGGTGAACACTGAAGCTTTCTTT
D gene: TRBD2; clone size: NA; J gene: TRBJ2-1; V gene: TRBV9; CDR3 protein: CASSPTSGSTYNEQFF; CDR3 DNA: TGTGCCAGCAGCCCGACTAGCGGGAGTACCTACAATGAGCAGTTCTTC